A selection of T cell receptor beta chains follows, all from one sample in a study of shared clonotypes between healthy human individuals. Sequencing was performed with immunoSEQ multiplex PCR; in TCRdb, only in-frame clones are kept and a portion is missing. The profile shows over 700,000 clones, 72% of them singletons. The sample consisted of memory CD4+ T cells sorted from blood. The receptors stem from a woman aged 25 to 45 in good health. Each CDR3 is given with its conserved first and last residue. D genes are given only for firm matches. Not every row has a clone size; where given, it reads once, few, many or a size class.

V,size,D,J,CDR3
TRBV7-8,once,TRBD1,TRBJ2-5,CASSKDRVRGFKETQYF
TRBV29-1,.,TRBD2,TRBJ2-7,CSVGTSGFPEQYF
TRBV4-2,few,.,TRBJ1-1,CASSQDAIGTEAFF
TRBV6-5,.,.,TRBJ2-7,CASSYGSGGTYEQYF
TRBV7-9,.,.,TRBJ2-3,CASRERVDTDTQYF
TRBV4-1,.,.,TRBJ2-3,CASSQDYRLQYF
TRBV10-3,.,TRBD2,TRBJ2-2,CAIRGGLGLAGGKNTGELFF
TRBV28,.,TRBD2,TRBJ2-7,CASSAGLAGGPSPRREQYF
TRBV5-1,.,TRBD1,TRBJ1-1,CASSHTGGRTEAFF
TRBV28,.,TRBD1,TRBJ2-3,CASTQYRGLTDTQYF
TRBV2,few,.,TRBJ2-1,CASREYEGEQFF
TRBV11-2,.,.,TRBJ1-1,CASSLGQTEAFF
TRBV20-1,few,TRBD1,TRBJ1-1,CSARGQGPAFF
TRBV18,.,TRBD1,TRBJ1-1,CASSRARDSPTEAFF
TRBV4-1,.,TRBD2,TRBJ2-3,CASSQGVASGTSDTQYF
TRBV19,.,.,TRBJ2-7,CASSAQASYEQYF
TRBV5-1,.,.,TRBJ2-1,CASSLELASYNEQFF
TRBV18,many,.,TRBJ2-1,CASSLPRGDEQFF
TRBV5-1,once,TRBD1,TRBJ2-7,CASSLGTGGLEQYF
TRBV5-4,few,.,TRBJ2-7,CASSTDPGGQEQYF
TRBV18,.,.,TRBJ1-5,CASSEGETQPQHF
TRBV5-1,few,.,TRBJ2-2,CASSYSSVRNTGELFF
TRBV5-1,.,.,TRBJ2-4,CASSLDQIAKNIQYF
TRBV2,.,TRBD1,TRBJ2-7,CASSGGQASSYEQYF
TRBV11-2,.,.,TRBJ2-5,CASSSARGTQYF
TRBV19,.,TRBD2,TRBJ2-7,CASSLAGVHEQYF
TRBV19,.,TRBD2,TRBJ2-2,CASSIGLAGTGELFF
TRBV5-1,.,TRBD1,TRBJ2-1,CASSFDRGSYNEQFF
TRBV19,.,.,TRBJ2-4,CASSPEAGKNIQYF
TRBV29-1,.,.,TRBJ2-1,CSTQAGSYNEQFF
TRBV28,.,TRBD1,TRBJ2-7,CASIGTGAYEQYF
TRBV5-1,.,.,TRBJ1-4,CASSLLKGGEEKLFF
TRBV10-2,.,TRBD1,TRBJ1-3,CASNKGQEVGNTIYF
TRBV30,.,.,TRBJ2-7,CAWSVVEFPIYEQYF
TRBV6-1,.,TRBD1,TRBJ1-3,CASSVNRGINTIYF
TRBV7-2,.,TRBD1,TRBJ1-4,CASSLNLRTGKNEKLFF
TRBV29-1,many,.,TRBJ1-1,CSVLQGGRGTEAFF
TRBV27,many,.,TRBJ1-4,CASRPDRHNEKLFF
TRBV7-3,.,.,TRBJ2-3,CASSLGVGSTDTQYF
TRBV6-5,.,TRBD1,TRBJ2-3,CASSYGTARTDTQYF
TRBV6-5,few,TRBD1,TRBJ2-5,CASRQTGGGQTQYF
TRBV10-3,.,.,TRBJ2-1,CAISGRKEFF
TRBV19,.,.,TRBJ1-5,CASGNQGFQPQHF
TRBV15,few,.,TRBJ2-1,CATSRDHRVAAKFYNEQFF
TRBV27,.,TRBD1,TRBJ2-2,CASSFDRVTTGELFF
TRBV2,few,TRBD2,TRBJ2-5,CASTDPSGNQETQYF
TRBV25-1,.,.,TRBJ1-2,CASSPQGGGGYGYTF
TRBV7-9,.,TRBD2,TRBJ2-2,CASSMGLAGGPNTGELFF
TRBV11-2,.,.,TRBJ2-7,CASSPQGIYEQYF
TRBV15,.,TRBD2,TRBJ2-3,CATSREGLAGTDTQYF
TRBV11-3,.,.,TRBJ2-7,CASSSYSYEQYF
TRBV11-2,.,.,TRBJ2-2,CASSFKIGELFF
TRBV7-6,few,.,TRBJ2-5,CASSFGETQYF
TRBV19,.,TRBD1,TRBJ2-2,CASNRERTGVGELFF
TRBV28,once,.,TRBJ2-1,CALSEPPRDEQFF
TRBV5-5,.,TRBD1,TRBJ1-1,CASSHMGQARGTEAFF
TRBV27,.,.,TRBJ2-5,CASSSRQQETQYF
TRBV7-9,.,.,TRBJ2-3,CASSSRGGSTDTQYF
TRBV5-1,.,.,TRBJ2-1,CASSLWADITYNEQFF
TRBV6-1,.,.,TRBJ1-5,CASTPSWAQPQHF